The 30 T cell receptor beta chains in this list originate from one sample, sequenced in a study of CD8 T cells in ankylosing spondylitis. Findings of the study overall: What seemed typical of ankylosing spondylitis blood was a TCR beta motif built from fewer than ten highly homologous variants.

From the 5' RACE reads, TCRdb called clonotypes with MiXCR, one entry per CDR3 protein. In the table there are around 130,000 distinct CDR3 sequences, more than 15% of which are singletons. What these receptors recognize is not known. The sample comprised blood, either unsorted or a sorted T cell fraction (not recorded which). The receptors here all came from a male donor with ankylosing spondylitis.

This chain joins TRBV6-1 and TRBJ2-7, with TRBD2 as a possible D gene (5 bases). Trimming stripped 8 bases from V and 0 bases from J, with 11 bases between. CDR3 length equals 13 residues. Germline V CDR1 and CDR2: MNHNS, SASEGT. CDR3 sequence: CASQRTYSYEQYF. The CDR3 DNA follows: TGTGCCAGCCAGAGGACTTACTCCTACGAGCAGTACTTC.

This clonotype has more than one count but fewer than ten. V and J are TRBV27 and TRBJ2-3; the D is unclear. The CDR3 length is 17 residues. From germline, CDR1 is MNHEY and CDR2 SMNVEV (reference sequence). V lost 0 bases, J lost 2 bases, and 15 bases lay in between. CDR3 in DNA: TGTGCCAGCAGTTTATCGATTGTGTCAGGACCCACAGATACGCAGTATTTT. Its translation is CASSLSIVSGPTDTQYF.

This rearrangement joins TRBV29-1 to TRBJ2-1, with 11 bases fitting TRBD1. CDR3 length equals 13 residues. Per germline, CDR1 SQVTM and CDR2 ANQGSEA. V shed 4 bases and J 10 bases; nucleotides not matched to a gene: 6. The chain's CDR3 is CSVVGQGAGEQFF. In DNA, the CDR3 is TGCAGCGTTGTCGGACAGGGGGCGGGGGAGCAGTTCTTC.

The CDR3 reads CASSLLAGESYNEQFF. Written as DNA, the CDR3 is TGTGCCAGCAGTTTACTCGCGGGTGAATCCTACAATGAGCAGTTCTTC. The gene calls are TRBV12-3 or TRBV12-4 and TRBJ2-1; tentative D call: TRBD2 (5 bases). V dropped 2 bases and J dropped 1 base, with 12 bases sitting between them. The CDR3 extends over 16 amino acids.

CDR3 nucleotide sequence: TGTGCCAGCAGCCTACAGGACTCCTACGAGCAGTACTTC. Translation gives CASSLQDSYEQYF. The chain joins TRBV7-6 to TRBJ2-7; D perhaps matches TRBD1 (5 bases). Germline CDR1 and CDR2: SGHVS and FNYEAQ. The CDR3 covers 13 residues. The V and J ends lost 5 bases and 0 bases respectively, with 8 bases between them.

This sequence joins TRBV19 and TRBJ2-1; 7 bases fit TRBD2. From germline, CDR1 is LNHDA and CDR2 SQIVND (reference sequence). The CDR3 totals 15 residues. V was pared by 5 bases and J by 3 bases, with 7 bases of the junction left unmatched. The CDR3 region has the DNA TGTGCCAGTAGTGTTCCCGGGACTAACTACAATGAGCAGTTCTTC. Amino acids: CASSVPGTNYNEQFF. The whole variable domain, filled in from reference TRBV19 and TRBJ2-1, reads DGGITQSPKYLFRKEGQNVTLSCEQNLNHDAMYWYRQDPGQGLRLIYYSQIVNDFQKGDIAEGYSVSREKKESFPLTVTSAQKNPTAFYLCASSVPGTNYNEQFFGPGTRLTVL.

J is TRBJ2-5 and V is TRBV20-1, with 7 bases matching TRBD2. This CDR3 contains 17 residues. V gave up 0 bases and J gave up 4 bases; unmatched junction bases: 14. Germline V gene sequence: CDR1 DFQATT, CDR2 SNEGSKA (reference sequence). In nucleotides, the CDR3 is TGCAGTGCTAGAGATTTCGCGGGAGTCAGATCTAGAGAGACCCAGTACTTC. As protein: CSARDFAGVRSRETQYF.

This clonotype was recorded a few times. CDR3 region: CASMGGELFF. The CDR3 DNA follows: TGTGCCAGCATGGGCGGGGAGCTGTTTTTT. The J gene is TRBJ2-2, the V gene TRBV12-3 or TRBV12-4, with D unresolved. CDR3 length equals 10 residues. V was shortened by 7 bases and J by 7 bases, with 4 bases between the two germline ends.

This clonotype has a count of ten or more. The gene calls are TRBV12-3 or TRBV12-4 and TRBJ2-3; TRBD1 matches 7 bases. V shed 6 bases, J shed 4 bases, and the junction held 7 bases outside the gene matches. This CDR3 has 14 residues. As DNA, the CDR3 is TGTGCCAGCAGCCAAGAGACAGGGTCAGATACGCAGTATTTT. Translating gives CASSQETGSDTQYF.

This clonotype has a handful of counts. V and J are TRBV15 and TRBJ2-7, with D perhaps matching TRBD1 (6 bases). This CDR3 has 13 amino acids. CDR1 is LNHNV, CDR2 YYDKDF, per germline (reference sequence). With 2 bases removed from V and 3 bases from J, the gap between germline ends came to 8 bases. The DNA for the CDR3 is TGTGCCACCAGCAGAACGACAGGCTACGAGCAGTACTTC. Amino acid sequence: CATSRTTGYEQYF.

In this sample, this clonotype turned up a few times. This chain connects TRBV2 to TRBJ2-5; 7 positions match TRBD2. V dropped 7 bases and J dropped 2; count of bases not matched to a gene: 4. Germline values: CDR1 SNHLY, CDR2 FYNNEI. The CDR3 totals 13 residues. The CDR3 nucleotides read TGTGCCAGCACGGGGACTACACAAGAGACCCAGTACTTC. Its protein product is CASTGTTQETQYF.

This clonotype was seen a few times. J is TRBJ2-1 and V is TRBV11-2, with D possibly being TRBD2 (6 bases). The CDR3 consists of 13 residues. Trimming stripped 6 bases from V and 10 bases from J, with 16 bases between. Germline-derived CDR1 and CDR2 are SGHAT and FQNNGV. The CDR3: CASRLRGGGEQFF. DNA of the CDR3: TGTGCCAGCAGACTACGTGGGGGAGGAGAGCAGTTCTTC.

This clonotype has a handful of counts. This chain connects TRBV7-2 to TRBJ1-1; possibly TRBD1 for D (6 bases). Per germline, CDR1 SGHTA and CDR2 FQGNSA. The CDR3 is 15 residues long. Trimming removed 5 bases at V and 3 bases at J, with 16 bases between. CDR3 DNA: TGTGCCAGCAGCGAAAGGGGGGGCGCTTACACTGAAGCTTTCTTT. Translating it yields CASSERGGAYTEAFF.

The chain joins TRBV10-2 to TRBJ2-5; no clear D gene. Germline V gene data show CDR1 as WSHSY and CDR2 as SAAADI. The V and J ends lost 2 bases and 2 bases respectively, with 12 bases between them. The CDR3 extends over 15 amino acids. The CDR3 DNA reads TGCGCCAGCAGTGAGAAGGTGGGATTGCAAGAGACCCAGTACTTC. Translated, it gives CASSEKVGLQETQYF.

V usage is TRBV20-1 and J usage is TRBJ2-3; D unresolved. This CDR3 has 13 residues. Per germline, CDR1 DFQATT and CDR2 SNEGSKA (reference sequence). Trimming removed 5 bases from V and 0 bases from J, with 9 bases in between. CDR3 in DNA: TGCAGTGCTGCTGAGACTAGCACAGATACGCAGTATTTT. Translation gives CSAAETSTDTQYF.

The chain is built from TRBV7-3 and TRBJ1-1; D uncertain. Germline V lookup: CDR1 SGHTA, CDR2 FQGTGA. V lost 0 bases, J lost 5 bases, and 7 bases lay in between. The CDR3 loop spans 13 amino acids. In nucleotides, the CDR3 is TGTGCCAGCAGCTTAACGCGGACTACTGAAGCTTTCTTT. It yields the protein CASSLTRTTEAFF. The full variable domain, completed using reference TRBV7-3 and TRBJ1-1, is GAGVSQTPSNKVTEKGKYVELRCDPISGHTALYWYRQSLGQGPEFLIYFQGTGAADDSGLPNDRFFAVRPEGSVSTLKIQRTERGDSAVYLCASSLTRTTEAFFGQGTRLTVV.

This clonotype was seen only a few times. This chain connects TRBV9 to TRBJ1-5; D ambiguous. The V gene's germline CDR1 is SGDLS and CDR2 YYNGEE. The CDR3 is 14 residues long. Trimming removed 3 bases at V and 1 base at J, with 8 bases between. CDR3 nucleotides: TGTGCCAGCAGCGACGGGTGGAGCAATCAGCCCCAGCATTTT. Translated, it gives CASSDGWSNQPQHF. Supplemented by reference TRBV9 and TRBJ1-5, the full variable domain reads DSGVTQTPKHLITATGQRVTLRCSPRSGDLSVYWYQQSLDQGLQFLIQYYNGEERAKGNILERFSAQQFPDLHSELNLSSLELGDSALYFCASSDGWSNQPQHFGDGTRLSIL.

This chain joins TRBV7-9 and TRBJ2-5; D unclear. V was trimmed by 6 bases and J by 2 bases, leaving 7 bases between them. The germline gives CDR1 SEHNR, CDR2 FQNEAQ (reference sequence). The CDR3 length is 12 residues. The CDR3 nucleotides read TGTGCCAGCAGTTCACTACAAGAGACCCAGTACTTC. It codes for CASSSLQETQYF.

This clonotype was recorded only once. A much larger clone differs from this one at a single base, so this may be a read error. CDR3 amino acids: CASSHQVLGCEQYF. The CDR3 region has the DNA TGTGCCAGCAGCCACCAGGTCCTGGGCTGCGAGCAGTACTTC. V is TRBV3-1 and J is TRBJ2-7; no reliable D call. The CDR3 contains 14 residues. Trimming removed 3 bases at V and 6 bases at J, with 15 bases between. Germline V lookup: CDR1 LGHDT, CDR2 YNNKEL (reference sequence).

The chain is built from TRBV29-1 and TRBJ2-7; D is unclear. V was trimmed by 8 bases and J by 1 base, leaving 9 bases between them. The CDR3 spans 11 residues. In germline, CDR1 is SQVTM, CDR2 ANQGSEA. CDR3 sequence (DNA): TGCAGCTTGCCTGGTTCCTACGAGCAGTACTTC. Translated: CSLPGSYEQYF.

This chain connects TRBV14 to TRBJ2-4; unclear D gene. V was shortened by 2 bases and J by 0 bases, with 8 bases between the two germline ends. Germline V gives CDR1 SGHDN, CDR2 FVKESK. The CDR3 extends over 15 amino acids. The CDR3 loop is CASSQSPLAKNIQYF. The CDR3, as DNA: TGTGCCAGCAGCCAATCACCGCTAGCCAAAAACATTCAGTACTTC.

The chain links TRBV7-8 to TRBJ1-1; D unresolved. Trimming pared 2 bases from V and 5 bases from J, leaving 12 bases between. The CDR3 is 14 amino acids. Germline V CDR1 and CDR2: SGHVS, FQNEAQ. CDR3 nucleotide sequence: TGTGCCAGCAGCTTACCCTACAAGGGTACTGAAGCTTTCTTT. It yields the protein CASSLPYKGTEAFF.

This clonotype was seen only a few times. The chain employs TRBV5-1 and TRBJ1-1, with TRBD1 identical over 9 bases. The CDR3 runs to 15 residues. The ends lost 1 base at V and 3 bases at J; junction bases unmatched: 4. Per the germline V gene, CDR1 is SGHRS and CDR2 is YFSETQ. In DNA, the CDR3 is TGCGCCAGCAGCTTGCGCCGACAGGGGGACACTGAAGCTTTCTTT. It encodes CASSLRRQGDTEAFF.

The V call is TRBV12-3 or TRBV12-4, the J call TRBJ2-2; D is perhaps TRBD2 (5 bases). There are 14 residues in the CDR3. The V end lost 5 bases, the J end lost 6 bases, and 13 bases lay between the germline ends. The CDR3 here is CASSIPGYPGELFF. DNA for the CDR3: TGTGCCAGCAGTATCCCGGGATACCCCGGGGAGCTGTTTTTT.

This clonotype has only a few counts. The V and J genes are TRBV11-2 and TRBJ2-3; 11 positions agree with TRBD2. The CDR3 has 19 residues. Per the germline V gene, CDR1 is SGHAT and CDR2 is FQNNGV. V trimming: 4 bases; J trimming: 2 bases; junction bases outside the gene matches: 14. CDR3 protein: CASSSELAGGTQNTDTQYF. As DNA, the CDR3 is TGTGCCAGCAGCTCAGAATTAGCGGGAGGGACCCAGAACACAGATACGCAGTATTTT.

This clonotype came up many times. V gene TRBV28 combines with J gene TRBJ2-1, with D possibly being TRBD1 (6 bases). The ends were cut back, 3 bases at V and 6 bases at J, with 12 bases in the middle. Germline V gene lookup returns CDR1 MDHEN and CDR2 SYDVKM. The CDR3 spans 14 residues. CDR3 sequence: CASSFEGEFNEQFF. CDR3 sequence (DNA): TGTGCCAGCAGTTTCGAGGGGGAGTTCAATGAGCAGTTCTTC. Using reference TRBV28 and TRBJ2-1 for the parts outside the CDR3, the full variable domain is DVKVTQSSRYLVKRTGEKVFLECVQDMDHENMFWYRQDPGLGLRLIYFSYDVKMKEKGDIPEGYSVSREKKERFSLILESASTNQTSMYLCASSFEGEFNEQFFGPGTRLTVL.

The chain employs TRBV9 and TRBJ1-4; tentative D call: TRBD1 (5 bases). V was pared by 4 bases and J by 6 bases, with 7 bases between. Germline assignment: CDR1 SGDLS and CDR2 YYNGEE. The CDR3 is 12 amino acids. The CDR3 loop is CASSQGDEKLFF. In DNA, the CDR3 is TGTGCCAGCAGCCAGGGCGATGAAAAACTGTTTTTT. Full variable domain (outside the CDR3, taken from reference TRBV9 and TRBJ1-4): DSGVTQTPKHLITATGQRVTLRCSPRSGDLSVYWYQQSLDQGLQFLIQYYNGEERAKGNILERFSAQQFPDLHSELNLSSLELGDSALYFCASSQGDEKLFFGSGTQLSVL.

The rearrangement links TRBV29-1 to TRBJ1-2; no reliable D call. Trimming took 4 bases from V and 2 from J, leaving 11 bases between them. This CDR3 is built from 13 residues. The germline CDR1 and CDR2 sequences are SQVTM and ANQGSEA. The CDR3: CSVVGFQNYGYTF. CDR3 sequence (DNA): TGCAGCGTTGTGGGGTTTCAAAACTATGGCTACACCTTC.

CDR3 amino acids: CASTSNTGELFF. In DNA form, the CDR3 reads TGTGCCAGCACCTCGAACACCGGGGAGCTGTTTTTT. The V and J genes are TRBV27 and TRBJ2-2; no definite D call. V lost 7 bases to trimming and J lost 0 bases, with 3 bases between them. CDR3 length: 12 residues. The germline CDR1 and CDR2 sequences are MNHEY and SMNVEV (reference sequence).

This rearrangement joins TRBV7-3 to TRBJ2-5; 10 nucleotides agree with TRBD1. The CDR3 is made up of 13 amino acids. The germline CDR1 and CDR2 sequences are SGHTA and FQGTGA. With V trimmed by 6 bases and J by 3 bases, 1 base remained unmatched. CDR3: CASRGTGEETQYF. CDR3 nucleotides: TGTGCCAGCAGGGGGACAGGGGAAGAGACCCAGTACTTC.